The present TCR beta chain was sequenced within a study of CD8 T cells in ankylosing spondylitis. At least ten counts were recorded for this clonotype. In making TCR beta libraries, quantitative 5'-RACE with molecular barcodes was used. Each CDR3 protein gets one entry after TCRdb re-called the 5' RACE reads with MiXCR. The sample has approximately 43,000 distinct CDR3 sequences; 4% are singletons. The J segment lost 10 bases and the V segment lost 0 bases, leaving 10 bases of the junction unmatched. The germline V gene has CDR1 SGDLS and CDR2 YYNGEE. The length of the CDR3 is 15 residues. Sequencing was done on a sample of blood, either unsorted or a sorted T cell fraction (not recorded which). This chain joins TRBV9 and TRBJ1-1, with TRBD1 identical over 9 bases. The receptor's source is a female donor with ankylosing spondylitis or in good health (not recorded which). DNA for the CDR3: TGTGCCAGCAGCGTAGCCGCGGACAGGGGAGGGATAGCTTTCTTT. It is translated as CASSVAADRGGIAFF. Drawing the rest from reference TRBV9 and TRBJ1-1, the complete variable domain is DSGVTQTPKHLITATGQRVTLRCSPRSGDLSVYWYQQSLDQGLQFLIQYYNGEERAKGNILERFSAQQFPDLHSELNLSSLELGDSALYFCASSVAADRGGIAFFGQGTRLTVV.